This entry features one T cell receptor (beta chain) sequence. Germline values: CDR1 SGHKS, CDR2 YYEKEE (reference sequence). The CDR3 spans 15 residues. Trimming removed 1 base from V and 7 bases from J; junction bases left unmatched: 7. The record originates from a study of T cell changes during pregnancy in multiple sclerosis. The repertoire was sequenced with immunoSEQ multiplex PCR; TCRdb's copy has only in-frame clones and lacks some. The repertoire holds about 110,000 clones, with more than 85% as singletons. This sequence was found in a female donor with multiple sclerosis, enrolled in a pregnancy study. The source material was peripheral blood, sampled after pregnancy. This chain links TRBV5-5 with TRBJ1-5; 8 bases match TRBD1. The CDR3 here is CASSLRTGGGQPQHF. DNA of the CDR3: TGTGCCAGCAGCTTGCGTACAGGGGGGGGCCAGCCCCAGCATTTT.